The 19 T cell receptor beta chains reported below all come from one sample, sequenced in a study of blood T cells in healthy people across ages. The use of a sample-barcoded 5' primer and a J-beta primer mix characterized a second PCR of roughly 7 to 11 cycles. TCRdb reanalysed the 5' RACE reads using MiXCR and keeps one entry per CDR3 protein. Of over a million distinct CDR3 sequences in the sample, 35% to 50% were seen once. The sequencing input was blood. The source of these receptors is a woman in her fifties or sixties in good health.

A single count supports this clonotype. The chain carries TRBV12-3 or TRBV12-4 and TRBJ2-1; TRBD1 is a possible D gene (6 bases). The V end was cut by 4 bases, the J end by 10 bases, with 11 bases between. The CDR3 has 12 amino acids. CDR3 sequence: CASSSTQGEQFF. The CDR3 bases are TGTGCCAGCAGTTCAACACAGGGCGAGCAGTTCTTC.

This chain uses TRBV5-6 with TRBJ2-5; the match to TRBD2 covers 12 bases. Trimming at V came to 2 bases and at J to 5 bases, leaving 7 bases not matched to a gene. In germline, CDR1 is SGHDT, CDR2 YYEEEE. This CDR3 has 16 residues. The DNA of the CDR3 is TGTGCCAGCAGCTTAGGGACTAGCGGGTGGAAGGAGACCCAGTACTTC. Its translation is CASSLGTSGWKETQYF.

The chain employs TRBV7-9 and TRBJ2-5; D perhaps matches TRBD1 (5 bases). Germline V CDR1 and CDR2: SEHNR, FQNEAQ (reference sequence). Deletions cut 8 bases from V and 2 bases from J, with 15 bases between. The CDR3 extends over 14 amino acids. Written as DNA, the CDR3 is TGTGCCAGCCTTGGTTTTACAGGACAAGAGACCCAGTACTTC. Its protein is CASLGFTGQETQYF.

The chain combines TRBV25-1 with TRBJ2-4, with a tentative D call TRBD2 (6 bases). The assigned J gene may be wrong: the sequence end matches TRBJ2-7 better. Germline V gene sequence: CDR1 MGHDK, CDR2 SYGVNS. This CDR3 has 18 residues. The CDR3 nucleotides read TGTGCCAGCAGAAGTGGAGGTGGGGGGACCTCCCACTCCTACGAGCAGTACTTC. It translates to CASRSGGGGTSHSYEQYF.

The chain uses TRBV20-1 and TRBJ2-7; D gene unclear. Germline lookup yields CDR1 DFQATT and CDR2 SNEGSKA (reference sequence). V lost 3 bases and J lost 5, with 8 bases in between. This CDR3 region has 11 residues. CDR3 region: CSARSVNEQYF. The CDR3 DNA reads TGCAGTGCTAGGAGCGTTAACGAGCAGTACTTC.

The V and J genes are TRBV7-9 and TRBJ2-7, with D possibly matching TRBD1 (5 bases). The ends were cut back, 3 bases at V and 7 bases at J, with 16 bases in the middle. Germline CDR1 and CDR2: SEHNR and FQNEAQ (reference sequence). The CDR3 is made up of 14 amino acids. CDR3 amino acids: CASSLIDSYNEQYF. Here the CDR3 DNA reads TGTGCCAGCAGCTTGATTGACAGTTACAATGAGCAGTACTTC.

V gene TRBV11-2 combines with J gene TRBJ2-1, with TRBD1 matching over 10 bases. The CDR3 sequence is 18 residues long. Germline loops: CDR1 SGHAT, CDR2 FQNNGV. Trimming at V came to 7 bases and at J to 3 bases, leaving 15 bases not matched to a gene. CDR3 sequence: CASKRSVRTGGNYNEQFF. The CDR3 coding sequence is TGTGCCAGCAAGAGATCGGTCCGGACAGGGGGTAACTACAATGAGCAGTTCTTC.

This clonotype was detected a few times. This chain uses TRBV20-1 with TRBJ2-3; tentatively, D is TRBD2 (6 bases). CDR1 is DFQATT and CDR2 is SNEGSKA in the germline V gene (reference sequence). The CDR3 loop spans 14 amino acids. Trimming pared 3 bases from V and 2 bases from J, leaving 12 bases between. The CDR3 loop reads CSASYSGNTDTQYF. CDR3 nucleotide sequence: TGCAGTGCTAGTTATAGCGGAAACACAGATACGCAGTATTTT.

This clonotype was found a few times. This chain joins TRBV28 and TRBJ2-7; 9 bases agree with TRBD2. Germline values: CDR1 MDHEN, CDR2 SYDVKM. V was pared by 5 bases and J by 0 bases, with 8 bases of the junction left unmatched. The CDR3 runs to 16 residues. In DNA, the CDR3 is TGTGCCAGCAGTGTCCAGCTAGCGGGGAGCTCCTACGAGCAGTACTTC. It is translated as CASSVQLAGSSYEQYF.

This clonotype was recorded a few times. This sequence joins TRBV6-5 and TRBJ2-3; the D gene is possibly TRBD2 (6 bases). CDR3 size: 15 residues. Germline V gene lookup returns CDR1 MNHEY and CDR2 SVGAGI. The ends were cut back, 5 bases at V and 7 bases at J, with 19 bases in the middle. The CDR3 coding sequence is TGTGCCAGCAGTCAACCGGGACTGAGCCGCAATACGCAGTATTTT. Translated: CASSQPGLSRNTQYF.

This clonotype was observed a few times. This sequence joins TRBV29-1 and TRBJ2-1; 14 bases fit TRBD2. Trimming took 5 bases from V and 6 from J; bases not matched to a gene: 15. Germline V gene sequence: CDR1 SQVTM, CDR2 ANQGSEA. The CDR3 consists of 18 residues. This chain's CDR3 is CSVSRGGTSGSPGNEQFF. CDR3 in DNA: TGCAGCGTTTCTAGGGGGGGGACTAGCGGGAGTCCGGGCAATGAGCAGTTCTTC.

The chain recombines TRBV9 with TRBJ1-4; perhaps TRBD1 as D (6 bases). Looked up from germline, CDR1 is SGDLS and CDR2 is YYNGEE. The CDR3 has 13 amino acids. Trimming removed 2 bases from V and 10 bases from J, with 12 bases in between. Here the CDR3 reads CASSVRDTGKLFF. The CDR3 bases are TGTGCCAGCAGCGTTCGGGACACGGGAAAACTGTTTTTT.

The sample holds many counts of this clonotype. The genes are TRBV11-2 and TRBJ2-5, with 7 nucleotides matching TRBD2. Germline V gene sequence: CDR1 SGHAT, CDR2 FQNNGV. Trimming removed 0 bases from V and 7 bases from J; junction bases left unmatched: 8. There are 15 residues in the CDR3. The CDR3 loop reads CASSLERGEGGTQYF. CDR3 nucleotides: TGTGCCAGCAGCTTAGAACGGGGGGAGGGTGGGACCCAGTACTTC. The whole variable domain, remainder taken from reference TRBV11-2 and TRBJ2-5, is EAGVAQSPRYKIIEKRQSVAFWCNPISGHATLYWYQQILGQGPKLLIQFQNNGVVDDSQLPKDRFSAERLKGVDSTLKIQPAKLEDSAVYLCASSLERGEGGTQYFGPGTRLLVL.

V gene TRBV7-9 combines with J gene TRBJ2-1; 11 positions agree with TRBD1. CDR1 SEHNR and CDR2 FQNEAQ come from the germline V gene (reference sequence). The trim removed 5 bases at V and 5 bases at J, leaving 8 bases unmatched. The CDR3 has 16 residues. This CDR3 is CASSVRGQGADNEQFF. The DNA of the CDR3 is TGTGCCAGCAGCGTCAGAGGACAGGGGGCGGACAATGAGCAGTTCTTC.

The chain has TRBV7-2 and TRBJ2-7, with TRBD2 matching 14 bases. V was pared by 2 bases and J by 2 bases, with 5 bases of the junction left unmatched. CDR1 SGHTA and CDR2 FQGNSA come from the germline V gene. This CDR3 is built from 17 residues. The DNA of the CDR3 is TGTGCCAGCAGCTTAAGGGGGACTAGCGGGAGTGCCTACGAGCAGTACTTC. Amino acids: CASSLRGTSGSAYEQYF.

This clonotype was detected only a few times. The chain employs TRBV4-2 and TRBJ2-3; TRBD2 aligns across 12 bases. Germline V gene lookup returns CDR1 LGHNA and CDR2 YNFKEQ. J gave up 0 bases and V 0 bases, and 4 bases lay outside the gene matches. The CDR3 sequence is 18 residues long. For the CDR3, the DNA is TGTGCCAGCAGCCAAGAGGTCGGACTAGCGGGAAGCACAGATACGCAGTATTTT. Protein sequence: CASSQEVGLAGSTDTQYF.

The CDR3 region is CSASLYGTEYEQYF. CDR3 nucleotide sequence: TGCAGTGCTAGTCTGTACGGAACCGAATACGAGCAGTACTTC. The chain combines TRBV20-1 with TRBJ2-5; D remains unclear. The J call could be wrong; TRBJ2-7 is a better fit for the DNA end. Germline CDR1 reads DFQATT; CDR2 reads SNEGSKA (reference sequence). The CDR3 is 14 residues long.

This clonotype occurred once. In DNA form, the CDR3 reads TGTGCCAGCAGTTATCGAGGGACTAGCGGGAGAGGCTCTAGGAATGAGCAGTTCTTC. Its protein is CASSYRGTSGRGSRNEQFF. This chain joins TRBV6-5 and TRBJ2-1; TRBD2 matches 14 bases. The CDR3 spans 19 residues. Per germline, CDR1 MNHEY and CDR2 SVGAGI. The V gene end was trimmed by 3 bases and the J gene end by 7 bases; junction bases not matched to a gene: 14.

The chain recombines TRBV12-3 or TRBV12-4 with TRBJ1-2; the D is unclear. This CDR3 has 13 residues. Trimming left V 3 bases short and J 6 bases short, with 11 bases between. CDR3 region: CASSLSGTDGYTF. The CDR3 nucleotides are TGTGCCAGCAGTTTGTCGGGAACGGATGGCTACACCTTC.